The clone carrying this T cell receptor beta chain was observed at least ten times. Its antigen is unidentified. Among ophthalmopathy patients, the Clinical Activity Score reached at least 3, the NOSPECS grade reached at least 4, and duration remained under 3 months. Reasons for excluding patients were uncontrolled infection, other autoimmune disease, pregnancy or lactation. The data originate from a study of T cells in Graves' hyperthyroidism and ophthalmopathy. Whole-study findings and limits: Clonotypes that were expanded in thyroid above 0.001 mostly appeared in blood too.

Amplified regions were TCR beta CDR3 sequences from RNA transcripts. In the first-round RT-PCR of the TCR CDR3, the HTBI primer set was used. One entry per CDR3 protein results from TCRdb running MiXCR on the multiplex PCR reads. The sample lists roughly 400,000 distinct CDR3 sequences, 11% to 15% seen once, with 25% to 30% in the top ten. The CDR3 is 16 amino acids. V dropped 6 bases and J dropped 4 bases, with 18 bases sitting between them. Germline CDR1 is SGHAT and CDR2 is FQDESV (reference sequence). The chain is built from TRBV11-1 and TRBJ1-4; D gene uncertain. The source of this sequence is a man aged 50 or older with Graves' ophthalmopathy. The specimen was blood. This chain's CDR3 is CASSSATGSGNEKLFF. CDR3 DNA sequence: TGTGCCAGCAGTTCCGCTACGGGATCGGGTAATGAAAAACTGTTTTTT.